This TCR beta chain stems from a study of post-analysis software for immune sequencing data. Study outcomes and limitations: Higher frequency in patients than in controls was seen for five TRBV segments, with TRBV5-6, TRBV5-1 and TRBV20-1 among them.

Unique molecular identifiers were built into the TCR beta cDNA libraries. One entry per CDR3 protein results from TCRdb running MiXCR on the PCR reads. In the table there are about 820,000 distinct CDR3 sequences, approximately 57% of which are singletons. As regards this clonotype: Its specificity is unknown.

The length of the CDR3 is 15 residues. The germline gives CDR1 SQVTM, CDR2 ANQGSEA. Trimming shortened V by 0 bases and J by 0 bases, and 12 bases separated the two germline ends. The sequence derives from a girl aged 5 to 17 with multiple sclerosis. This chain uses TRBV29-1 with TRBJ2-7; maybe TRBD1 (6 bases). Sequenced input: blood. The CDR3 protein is CSVEDPDRSSYEQYF. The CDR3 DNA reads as TGCAGCGTTGAAGATCCAGACAGGAGCTCCTACGAGCAGTACTTC.